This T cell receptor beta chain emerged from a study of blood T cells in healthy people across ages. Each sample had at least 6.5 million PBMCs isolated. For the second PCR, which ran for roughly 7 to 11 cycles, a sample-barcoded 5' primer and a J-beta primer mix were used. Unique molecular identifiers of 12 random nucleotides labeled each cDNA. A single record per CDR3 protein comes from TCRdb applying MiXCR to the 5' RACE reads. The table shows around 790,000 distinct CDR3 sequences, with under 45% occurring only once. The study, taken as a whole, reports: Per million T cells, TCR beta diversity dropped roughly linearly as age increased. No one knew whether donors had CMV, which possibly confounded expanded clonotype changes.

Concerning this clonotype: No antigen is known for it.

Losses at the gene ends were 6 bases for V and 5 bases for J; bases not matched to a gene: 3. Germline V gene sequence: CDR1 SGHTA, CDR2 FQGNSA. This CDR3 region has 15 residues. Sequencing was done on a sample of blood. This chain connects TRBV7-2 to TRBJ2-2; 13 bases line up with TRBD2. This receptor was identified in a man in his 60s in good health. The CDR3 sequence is CASRGLAGRTGELFF. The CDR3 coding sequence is TGTGCCAGCAGGGGACTAGCGGGGAGAACCGGGGAGCTGTTTTTT.